This T cell receptor beta chain was captured by sequencing in a study of blood T cells in healthy people across ages. Study information: Capturing about one barcoded beta molecule per two T cells was achieved by template switching. Whole-study results and caveats: It was held that the diversity estimates obtained from one million T cells were underestimates.

Then a second PCR, running about 6 to 12 cycles, was carried out with a sample-barcoded 5' primer and a J-beta primer mix. Paired-end reads containing CDR3 totaled no fewer than 2.5 million for each sample. MiXCR, applied by TCRdb to the 5' RACE reads, yields one record per CDR3 protein. The sample lists roughly 500,000 distinct CDR3 sequences; approximately 25% were seen once. Points on this clonotype: Its antigen remains unidentified.

The CDR3 consists of 14 residues. V shed 6 bases and J 4 bases; nucleotides not matched to a gene: 9. Germline-derived CDR1 and CDR2 are DFQATT and SNEGSKA (reference sequence). This sequence originates from a woman in her 70s in good health. V usage is TRBV20-1 and J usage is TRBJ2-3; TRBD2 agrees at 8 bases. The source material was blood. DNA of the CDR3: TGCAGTGCACCTGGGACTAGTACACCAGATACGCAGTATTTT. This codes for CSAPGTSTPDTQYF.